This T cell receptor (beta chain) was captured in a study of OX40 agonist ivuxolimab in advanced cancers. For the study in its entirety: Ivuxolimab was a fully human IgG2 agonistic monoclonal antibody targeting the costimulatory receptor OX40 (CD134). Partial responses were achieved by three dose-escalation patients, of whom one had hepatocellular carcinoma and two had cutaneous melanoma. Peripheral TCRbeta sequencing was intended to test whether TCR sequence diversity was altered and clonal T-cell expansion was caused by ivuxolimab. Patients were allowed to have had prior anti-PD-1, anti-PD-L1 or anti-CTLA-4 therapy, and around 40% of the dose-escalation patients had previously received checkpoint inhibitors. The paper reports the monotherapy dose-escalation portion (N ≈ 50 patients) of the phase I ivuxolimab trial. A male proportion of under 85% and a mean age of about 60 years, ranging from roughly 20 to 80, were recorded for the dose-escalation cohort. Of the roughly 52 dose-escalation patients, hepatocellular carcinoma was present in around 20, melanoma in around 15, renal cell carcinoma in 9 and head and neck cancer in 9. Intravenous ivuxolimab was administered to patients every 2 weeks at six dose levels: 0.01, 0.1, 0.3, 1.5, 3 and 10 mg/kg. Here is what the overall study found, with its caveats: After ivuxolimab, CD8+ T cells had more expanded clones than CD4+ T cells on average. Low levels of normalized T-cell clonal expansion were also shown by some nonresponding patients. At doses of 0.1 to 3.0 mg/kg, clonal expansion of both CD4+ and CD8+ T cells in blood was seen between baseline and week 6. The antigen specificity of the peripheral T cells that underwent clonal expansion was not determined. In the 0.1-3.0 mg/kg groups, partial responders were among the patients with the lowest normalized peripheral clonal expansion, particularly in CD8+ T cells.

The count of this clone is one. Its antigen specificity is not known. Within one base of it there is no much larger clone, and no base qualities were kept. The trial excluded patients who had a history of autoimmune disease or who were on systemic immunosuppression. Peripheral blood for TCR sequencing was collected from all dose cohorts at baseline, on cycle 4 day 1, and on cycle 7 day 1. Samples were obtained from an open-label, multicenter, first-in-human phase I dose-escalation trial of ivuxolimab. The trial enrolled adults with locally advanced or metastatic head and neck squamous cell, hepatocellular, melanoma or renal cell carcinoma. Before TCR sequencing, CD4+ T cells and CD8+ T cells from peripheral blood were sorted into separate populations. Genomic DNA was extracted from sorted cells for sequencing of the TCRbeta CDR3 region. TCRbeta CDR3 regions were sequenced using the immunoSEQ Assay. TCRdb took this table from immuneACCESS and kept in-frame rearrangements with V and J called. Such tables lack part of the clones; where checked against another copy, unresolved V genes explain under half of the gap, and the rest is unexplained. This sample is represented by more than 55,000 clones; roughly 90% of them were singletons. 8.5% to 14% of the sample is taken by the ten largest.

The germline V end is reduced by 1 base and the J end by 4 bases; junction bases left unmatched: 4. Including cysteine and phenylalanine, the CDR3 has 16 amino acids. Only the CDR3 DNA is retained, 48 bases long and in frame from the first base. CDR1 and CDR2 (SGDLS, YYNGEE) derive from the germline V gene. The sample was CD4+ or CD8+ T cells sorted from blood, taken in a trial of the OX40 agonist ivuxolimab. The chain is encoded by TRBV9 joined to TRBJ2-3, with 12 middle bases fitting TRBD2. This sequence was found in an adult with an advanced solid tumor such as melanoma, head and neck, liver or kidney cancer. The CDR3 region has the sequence CASSVPSGGAADTQYF. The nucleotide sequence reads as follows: TGTGCCAGCAGCGTACCTAGCGGGGGGGCCGCAGATACGCAGTATTTT.